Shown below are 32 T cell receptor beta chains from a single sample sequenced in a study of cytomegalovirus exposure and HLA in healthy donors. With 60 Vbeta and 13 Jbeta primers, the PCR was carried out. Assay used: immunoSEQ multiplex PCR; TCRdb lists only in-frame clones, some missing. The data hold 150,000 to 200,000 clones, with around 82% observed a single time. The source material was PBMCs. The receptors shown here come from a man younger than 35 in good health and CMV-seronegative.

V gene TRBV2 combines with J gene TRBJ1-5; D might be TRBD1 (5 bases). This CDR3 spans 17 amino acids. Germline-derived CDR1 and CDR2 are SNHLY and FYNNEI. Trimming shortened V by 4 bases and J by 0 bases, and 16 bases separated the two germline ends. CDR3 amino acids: CASSGRKGWNSNQPQHF. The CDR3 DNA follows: TGTGCCAGCAGTGGTCGAAAGGGGTGGAATAGCAATCAGCCCCAGCATTTT.

The CDR3 loop reads CASSLRQGTLNNEQFF. CDR3 DNA: TGTGCCAGCTCCCTCAGACAGGGGACTTTAAACAATGAGCAGTTCTTC. This rearrangement joins TRBV18 to TRBJ2-1; 8 bases agree with TRBD1. J lost 5 bases, V lost 6 bases, and 12 bases had no gene match. The germline CDR1 and CDR2 sequences are KGHSH and LQKENI. The CDR3 runs to 16 residues.

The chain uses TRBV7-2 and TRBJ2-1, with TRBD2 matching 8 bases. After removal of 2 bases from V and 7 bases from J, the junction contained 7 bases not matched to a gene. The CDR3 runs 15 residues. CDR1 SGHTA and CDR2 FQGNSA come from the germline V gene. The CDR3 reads CASSLLSGSINEQFF. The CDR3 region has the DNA TGTGCCAGCAGCTTATTGAGCGGGAGTATAAATGAGCAGTTCTTC. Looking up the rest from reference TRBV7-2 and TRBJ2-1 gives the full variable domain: GAGVSQSPSNKVTEKGKDVELRCDPISGHTALYWYRQSLGQGLEFLIYFQGNSAPDKSGLPSDRFSAERTGGSVSTLTIQRTQQEDSAVYLCASSLLSGSINEQFFGPGTRLTVL.

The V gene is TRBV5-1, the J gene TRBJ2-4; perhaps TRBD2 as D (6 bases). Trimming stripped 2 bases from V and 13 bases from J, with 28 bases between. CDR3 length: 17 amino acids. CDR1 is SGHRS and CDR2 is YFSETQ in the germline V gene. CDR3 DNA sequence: TGCGCCAGCAGCTTTACACCCTCTCCGGGCCGCGGGACCGCCCAGTACTTC. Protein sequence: CASSFTPSPGRGTAQYF.

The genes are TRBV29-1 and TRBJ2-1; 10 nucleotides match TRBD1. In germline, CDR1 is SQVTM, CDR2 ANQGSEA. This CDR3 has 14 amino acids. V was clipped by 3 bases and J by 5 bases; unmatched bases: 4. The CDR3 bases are TGCAGCGTTGATTCGGGACAGGGGAACAATGAGCAGTTCTTC. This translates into CSVDSGQGNNEQFF.

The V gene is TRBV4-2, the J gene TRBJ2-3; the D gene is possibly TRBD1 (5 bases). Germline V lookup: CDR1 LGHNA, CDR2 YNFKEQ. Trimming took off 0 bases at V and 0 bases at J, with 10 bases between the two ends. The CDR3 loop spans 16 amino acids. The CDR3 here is CASSQEFRASTDTQYF. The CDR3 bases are TGTGCCAGCAGCCAAGAATTCAGGGCCAGCACAGATACGCAGTATTTT.

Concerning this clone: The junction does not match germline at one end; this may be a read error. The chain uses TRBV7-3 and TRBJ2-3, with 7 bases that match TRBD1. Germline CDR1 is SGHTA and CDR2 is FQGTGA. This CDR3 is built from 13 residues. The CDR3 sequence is CASSRDRADTQYF. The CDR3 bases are TGTGCCAGCAGCCGAGACAGGGCAGACACGCAGTATTTT.

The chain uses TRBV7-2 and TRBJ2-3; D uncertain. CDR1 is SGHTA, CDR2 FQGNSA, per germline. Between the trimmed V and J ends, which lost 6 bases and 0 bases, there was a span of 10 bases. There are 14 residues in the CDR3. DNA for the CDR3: TGTGCCAGCAGGAGGAGAACTAGCACAGATACGCAGTATTTT. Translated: CASRRRTSTDTQYF.

CDR3 bases: TGCGCCAGCAGCCAAGGATGGGACAGGCCTGACGGAGAGCAGTACTTC. Protein product: CASSQGWDRPDGEQYF. This rearrangement joins TRBV4-3 to TRBJ2-7; 8 bases match TRBD1. The germline gives CDR1 LGHNA, CDR2 YSLEER. The CDR3 loop spans 16 amino acids. V dropped 1 base and J dropped 7; count of bases not matched to a gene: 12.

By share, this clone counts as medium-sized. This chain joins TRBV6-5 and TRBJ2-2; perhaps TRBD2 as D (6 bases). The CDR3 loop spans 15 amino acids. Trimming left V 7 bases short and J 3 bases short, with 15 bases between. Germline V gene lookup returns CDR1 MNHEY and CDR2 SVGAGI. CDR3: CASKDPTRDTGELFF. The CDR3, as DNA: TGTGCCAGCAAGGACCCGACTAGAGACACCGGGGAGCTGTTTTTT.

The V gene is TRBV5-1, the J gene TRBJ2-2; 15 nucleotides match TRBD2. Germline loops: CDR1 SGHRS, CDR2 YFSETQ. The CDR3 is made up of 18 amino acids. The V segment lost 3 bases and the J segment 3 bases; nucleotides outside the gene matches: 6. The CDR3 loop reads CASSWTSGGGFHTGELFF. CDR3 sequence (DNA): TGCGCCAGCAGCTGGACTAGCGGGGGGGGTTTCCACACCGGGGAGCTGTTTTTT.

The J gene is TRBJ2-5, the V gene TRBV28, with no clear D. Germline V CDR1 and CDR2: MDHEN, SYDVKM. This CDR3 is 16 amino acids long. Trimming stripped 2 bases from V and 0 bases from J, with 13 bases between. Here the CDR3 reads CASSLRSDSDQETQYF. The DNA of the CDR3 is TGTGCCAGCAGTTTAAGAAGTGACTCCGACCAAGAGACCCAGTACTTC.

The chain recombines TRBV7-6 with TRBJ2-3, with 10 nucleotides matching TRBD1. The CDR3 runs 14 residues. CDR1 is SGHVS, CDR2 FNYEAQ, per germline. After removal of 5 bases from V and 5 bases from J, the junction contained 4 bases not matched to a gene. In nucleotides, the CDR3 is TGTGCCAGCAGCCTTGACAGGGGGCAAGATACGCAGTATTTT. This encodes CASSLDRGQDTQYF.

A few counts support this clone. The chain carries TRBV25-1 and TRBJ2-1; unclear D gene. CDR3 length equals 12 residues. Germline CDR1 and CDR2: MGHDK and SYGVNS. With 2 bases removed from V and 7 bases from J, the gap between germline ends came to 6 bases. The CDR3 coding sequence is TGTGCCAGCAGTGAAACTGTAAATGAGCAGTTCTTC. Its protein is CASSETVNEQFF.

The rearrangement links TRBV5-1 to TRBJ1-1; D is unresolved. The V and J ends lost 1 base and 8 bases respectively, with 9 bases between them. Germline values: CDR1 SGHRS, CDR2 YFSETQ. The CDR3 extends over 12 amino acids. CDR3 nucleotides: TGCGCCAGCAGCTTGCTGGACTCGGAAGCTTTCTTT. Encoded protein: CASSLLDSEAFF.

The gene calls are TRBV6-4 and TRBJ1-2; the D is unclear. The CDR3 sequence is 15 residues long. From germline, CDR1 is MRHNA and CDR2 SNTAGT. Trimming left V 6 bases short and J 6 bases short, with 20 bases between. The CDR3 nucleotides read TGTGCCAGCAGCCCCTCCGGGAGACTGATGCATGGCTACACCTTC. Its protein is CASSPSGRLMHGYTF.

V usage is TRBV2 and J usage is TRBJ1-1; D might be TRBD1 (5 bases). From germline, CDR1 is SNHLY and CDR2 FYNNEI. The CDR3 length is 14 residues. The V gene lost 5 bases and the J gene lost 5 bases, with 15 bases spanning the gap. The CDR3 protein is CASSTGTGGTEAFF. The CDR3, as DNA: TGTGCCAGCAGTACCGGGACCGGGGGGACTGAAGCTTTCTTT. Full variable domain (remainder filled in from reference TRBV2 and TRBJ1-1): EPEVTQTPSHQVTQMGQEVILRCVPISNHLYFYWYRQILGQKVEFLVSFYNNEISEKSEIFDDQFSVERPDGSNFTLKIRSTKLEDSAMYFCASSTGTGGTEAFFGQGTRLTVV.

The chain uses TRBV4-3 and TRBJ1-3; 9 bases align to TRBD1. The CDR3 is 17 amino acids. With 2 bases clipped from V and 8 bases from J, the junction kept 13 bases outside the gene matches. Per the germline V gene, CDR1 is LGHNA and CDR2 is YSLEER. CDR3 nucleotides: TGCGCCAGCAGCCAATGGACAGGGGCTAACTTCGAGGACACCATATATTTT. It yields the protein CASSQWTGANFEDTIYF.

The CDR3 DNA reads TGTGCCAGCAGCTCCCTTACACGACTAGCGGGGGGCCGGGAGACCCAGTACTTC. Its translation is CASSSLTRLAGGRETQYF. The chain is built from TRBV11-2 and TRBJ2-5; TRBD2 matches at 13 bases. CDR3 length equals 18 residues. Trimming at V came to 4 bases and at J to 5 bases, leaving 13 bases not matched to a gene. Germline V gene sequence: CDR1 SGHAT, CDR2 FQNNGV.

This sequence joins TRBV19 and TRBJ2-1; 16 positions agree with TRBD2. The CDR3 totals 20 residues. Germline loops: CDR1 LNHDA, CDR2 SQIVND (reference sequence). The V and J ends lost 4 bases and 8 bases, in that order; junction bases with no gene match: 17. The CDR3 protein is CASSNRGLAGGSQTIDEQFF. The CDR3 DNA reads TGTGCCAGTAGTAATCGGGGACTAGCGGGAGGGAGTCAGACAATAGATGAGCAGTTCTTC.

The chain's CDR3 is CATSRDRDSGTYEQYF. Written as DNA, the CDR3 is TGTGCCACCAGCAGAGATCGAGATAGCGGCACCTACGAGCAGTACTTC. The chain joins TRBV15 to TRBJ2-7; perhaps TRBD2 as D (6 bases). Germline V lookup: CDR1 LNHNV, CDR2 YYDKDF (reference sequence). V lost 0 bases, J lost 2 bases, and 14 bases lay in between. The CDR3 consists of 16 residues.

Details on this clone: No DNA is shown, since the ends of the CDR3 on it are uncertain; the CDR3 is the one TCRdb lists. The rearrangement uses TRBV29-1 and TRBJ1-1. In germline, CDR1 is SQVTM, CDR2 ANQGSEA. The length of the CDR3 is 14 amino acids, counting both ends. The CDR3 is CSVGPGSGNTEAFF.

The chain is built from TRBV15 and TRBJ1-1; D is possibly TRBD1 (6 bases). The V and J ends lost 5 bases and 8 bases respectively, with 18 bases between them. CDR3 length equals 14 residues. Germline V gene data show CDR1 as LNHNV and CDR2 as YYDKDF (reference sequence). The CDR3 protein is CATSPRMDSAEAFF. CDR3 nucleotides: TGTGCCACCAGCCCTAGAATGGACAGCGCAGAAGCTTTCTTT. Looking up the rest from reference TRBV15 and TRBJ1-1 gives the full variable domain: DAMVIQNPRYQVTQFGKPVTLSCSQTLNHNVMYWYQQKSSQAPKLLFHYYDKDFNNEADTPDNFQSRRPNTSFCFLDIRSPGLGDTAMYLCATSPRMDSAEAFFGQGTRLTVV.

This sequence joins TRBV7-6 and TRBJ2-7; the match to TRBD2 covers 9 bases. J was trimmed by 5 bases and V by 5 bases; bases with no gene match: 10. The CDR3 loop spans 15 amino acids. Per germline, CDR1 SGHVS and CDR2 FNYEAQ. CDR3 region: CASSPPLAGYHEQYF. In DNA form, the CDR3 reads TGTGCCAGCAGCCCCCCTCTAGCGGGGTATCACGAGCAGTACTTC.

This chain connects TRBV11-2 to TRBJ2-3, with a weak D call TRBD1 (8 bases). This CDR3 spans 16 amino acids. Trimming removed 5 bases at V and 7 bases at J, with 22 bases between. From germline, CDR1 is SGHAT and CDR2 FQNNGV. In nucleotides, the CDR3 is TGTGCCAGCAGCGCTCACAGGGGGGGCCGGGGTAATACGCAGTATTTT. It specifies CASSAHRGGRGNTQYF.

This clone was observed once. CDR3 bases: TGTGCCTGGACTAGCGGGACGGGTTTGGGGGCCCAGTACTTC. This gives the protein CAWTSGTGLGAQYF. J is TRBJ2-5 and V is TRBV30; 9 nucleotides match TRBD2. V gave up 4 bases and J gave up 9 bases; unmatched junction bases: 12. The germline CDR1 and CDR2 sequences are GTSNPN and SVGIG (reference sequence). This CDR3 region has 14 residues.

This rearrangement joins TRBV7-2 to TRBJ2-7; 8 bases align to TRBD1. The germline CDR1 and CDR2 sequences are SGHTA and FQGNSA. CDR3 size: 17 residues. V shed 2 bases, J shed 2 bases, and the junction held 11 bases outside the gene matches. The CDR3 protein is CASSLRAGQGGTYEQYF. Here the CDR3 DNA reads TGTGCCAGCAGCTTACGGGCCGGACAGGGTGGGACCTACGAGCAGTACTTC.

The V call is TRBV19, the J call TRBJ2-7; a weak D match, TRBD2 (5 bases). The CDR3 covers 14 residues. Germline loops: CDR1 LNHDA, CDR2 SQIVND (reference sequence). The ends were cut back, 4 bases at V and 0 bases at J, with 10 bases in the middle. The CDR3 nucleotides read TGTGCCAGTAGTAAGGTCGGGGACTCCTACGAGCAGTACTTC. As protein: CASSKVGDSYEQYF.

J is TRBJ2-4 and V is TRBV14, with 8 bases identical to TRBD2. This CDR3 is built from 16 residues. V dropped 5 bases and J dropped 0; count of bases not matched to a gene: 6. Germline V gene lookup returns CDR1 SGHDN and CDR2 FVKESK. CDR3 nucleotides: TGTGCCAGCAGCACGGGGACTAGAGGAGCCAAAAACATTCAGTACTTC. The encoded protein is CASSTGTRGAKNIQYF. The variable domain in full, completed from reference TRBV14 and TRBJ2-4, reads EAGVTQFPSHSVIEKGQTVTLRCDPISGHDNLYWYRRVMGKEIKFLLHFVKESKQDESGMPNNRFLAERTGGTYSTLKVQPAELEDSGVYFCASSTGTRGAKNIQYFGAGTRLSVL.

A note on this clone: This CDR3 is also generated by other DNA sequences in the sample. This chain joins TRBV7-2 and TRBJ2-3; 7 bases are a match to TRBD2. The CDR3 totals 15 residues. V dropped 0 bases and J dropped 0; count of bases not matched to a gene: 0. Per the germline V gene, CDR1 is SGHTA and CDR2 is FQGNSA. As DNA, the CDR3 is TGTGCCAGCAGCTTAGCTAGCGGGAGCACAGATACGCAGTATTTT. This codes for CASSLASGSTDTQYF.

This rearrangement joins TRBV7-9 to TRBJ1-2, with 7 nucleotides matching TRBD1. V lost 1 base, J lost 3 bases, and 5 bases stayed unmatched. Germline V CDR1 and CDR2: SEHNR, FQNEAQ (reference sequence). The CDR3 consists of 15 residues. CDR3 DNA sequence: TGTGCCAGCAGCTTAGGACAGGGTAGATACTATGGCTACACCTTC. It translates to CASSLGQGRYYGYTF. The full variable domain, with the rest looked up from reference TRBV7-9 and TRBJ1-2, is DTGVSQNPRHKITKRGQNVTFRCDPISEHNRLYWYRQTLGQGPEFLTYFQNEAQLEKSRLLSDRFSAERPKGSFSTLEIQRTEQGDSAMYLCASSLGQGRYYGYTFGSGTRLTVV.

This CDR3 is CASSRQGGLYEQYF. The CDR3 DNA reads as TGTGCCAGCAGCCGACAGGGGGGACTCTACGAGCAGTACTTC. The V call is TRBV27, the J call TRBJ2-7, with 9 nucleotides matching TRBD1. The junction had 6 bases not matched to a gene; V was cut back by 6 bases and J by 3 bases. Germline-derived CDR1 and CDR2 are MNHEY and SMNVEV (reference sequence). The CDR3 covers 14 residues.